These T cell receptor beta chains were read from a single sample in a study of CD8+CD57+ T cells in acquired aplastic anemia. A single record per CDR3 protein comes from TCRdb applying MiXCR to the reads. The sample consists of 400,000 to 600,000 distinct CDR3 sequences, around 30% of them appearing once. The sequenced sample was sorted CD4+, CD8+, or CD8+CD57+ T cells (not recorded which) from PBMCs. Receptors were obtained from a human donor with aplastic anemia. CDR3s include the opening cysteine and the closing phenylalanine or tryptophan. The D gene is left open where the match is weak. Expanded clones are given a class, and other clones once, few, many or no size at all.

>NA|TRBV9|TRBJ1-1|many
TGTGCCAGCAGCGTAGTGCCGGGGAGGAACACTGAAGCTTTCTTT
CASSVVPGRNTEAFF
>TRBD2|TRBV7-2|TRBJ2-1|few
TGTGCCAGCAGCTGGTACCGAACTAGCGGGAACAATGAGCAGTTCTTC
CASSWYRTSGNNEQFF
>NA|TRBV5-1|TRBJ1-2|many
TGCGCCAGCAGCTTGGTGGCAGACGTCTATGGCTACACCTTC
CASSLVADVYGYTF
>TRBD1|TRBV20-1|TRBJ1-1|few
TGCAGTGTTGCCAGGTCCGGGACAGGCGCCAGAAATGAAGCTTTCTTT
CSVARSGTGARNEAFF
>TRBD2|TRBV6-5|TRBJ2-7|few
TGTGCCAGCAGTTACACGAGGACTAGCGGGAGACCCTACGAGCAGTACTTC
CASSYTRTSGRPYEQYF
>TRBD2|TRBV5-1|TRBJ2-1|NA
TGCGCCAGCAGCCTACTACTAGCGGGGGGTGTAGCGTATGAGCAGTTCTTC
CASSLLLAGGVAYEQFF
>NA|TRBV7-3|TRBJ2-3|few
TGTGCCAGCAGCCCGCTCCCGGGGAGTGCAGATACGCAGTATTTT
CASSPLPGSADTQYF
>NA|TRBV11-2|TRBJ2-6|few
TGTGCCAGCAGGGACCGTTCTGGGGCCAACGTCCTGACTTTC
CASRDRSGANVLTF
>NA|TRBV11-2|TRBJ1-1|few
TGTGCCAGCAGCTTCGGGGCCTCAAACACTGAAGCTTTCTTT
CASSFGASNTEAFF
>NA|TRBV9|TRBJ1-6|many
TGTGCCAGCAGCGCCATTAATTCACCCCTCCACTTT
CASSAINSPLHF
>NA|TRBV6-1|TRBJ1-5|NA
TGTGCCAGCAGTGTCGGTACGGGGAATTATCAGCCCCAGCATTTT
CASSVGTGNYQPQHF
>NA|TRBV7-9|TRBJ1-1|many
TGTGCCAGCGGTGAGCAGAACACTGAAGCTTTCTTT
CASGEQNTEAFF